The rows below give T cell receptor beta chains drawn from one sample of a study of OX40 agonist ivuxolimab in advanced cancers. This table comes from immunoSEQ multiplex PCR, and its TCRdb copy is limited to in-frame clones, with some not included. The table records 55,000 to 80,000 clones, about 85% of them present only once. The source was CD4+ or CD8+ T cells sorted from blood, collected in a trial of the OX40 agonist ivuxolimab. The receptors here all came from an adult with an advanced solid tumor such as melanoma, head and neck, liver or kidney cancer. The conserved cysteine and the conserved F or W are not part of the CDR3 here. The order of the fields is clone size, V gene, CDR3 length, CDR3 protein. The listing skips clone size in some rows; elsewhere it reads once, few, many or a size class.

>NA|TRBV10-3|14
AISGASGLAYNEQF
>NA|TRBV6-6|13
ASSYSKDIVYEQY
>NA|TRBV19|14
ASSPLSDRGGETQY
>NA|TRBV18|13
ASSPPSRTDNEQF
>few|TRBV6-6|13
ASSSTRKTGETQY
>NA|TRBV6-6|10
ASSYGGQPQH
>few|TRBV18|10
ASSRTSDEQF
>NA|TRBV7-9|13
ASSLGFQGAYGYT
>NA|TRBV27|12
ASGTGTVQETQY
>NA|TRBV7-8|12
ASSTRTGDTEAF
>NA|TRBV28|15
ASSASGLTNTGEKLF
>NA|TRBV28|11
ASSLPGRTEAF
>NA|TRBV5-6|11
ASSFGGQETQY
>NA|TRBV7-9|12
ASSPLRSNQPQH
>once|TRBV28|15
ASKLPYTGPVSYEQY
>NA|TRBV9|11
ASSPRTYYGYT
>NA|TRBV4-1|14
ASSQVTSGKWNEQF
>NA|TRBV5-1|15
ASSLGLAGDGEETQY
>few|TRBV30|13
AWSVHSSGTGELF
>NA|TRBV10-1|11
ASRDRVNTEAF
>NA|TRBV21-1|15
ASSKSPHGQENTEAF
>NA|TRBV18|11
ASSPFPTYEQY
>once|TRBV2|13
ASSEITGSGNTIY
>NA|TRBV5-1|11
ASSLQQDSEAF
>NA|TRBV30|11
AWRGPSYNEQF
>NA|TRBV30|13
AWRAKWVQNTEAF
>NA|TRBV6-5|12
ASTPDRLNSPLH
>NA|TRBV19|11
ASSPDGLYGYT
>NA|TRBV10-3|11
AISEVAYYEQY
>NA|TRBV29-1|12
SVDGGQGNTEAF
>NA|TRBV5-4|16
ASSLGVTAGGSGDTQY
>once|TRBV7-6|14
ASSYSSSGSFNEQF
>NA|TRBV6-5|11
ASSYGSNQPQH
>few|TRBV7-8|12
ASEREWDTGELF
>once|TRBV7-2|12
ASSFDAGGSPLH
>NA|TRBV18|12
ASSQIGTGEEQY
>NA|TRBV19|12
ASSTQGSPYGYT
>once|TRBV7-2|14
ASRQTSGTVTDTQY
>NA|TRBV11-2|14
ASSLEREDSYNEQF
>once|TRBV19|11
ASHINRAGELF
>once|TRBV6-5|13
ASSLNRAEGEKLF
>NA|TRBV5-1|11
ASSLLGLYEQY
>NA|TRBV18|11
ASSSGVFGELF
>NA|TRBV27|10
ASSFRRDTQY
>NA|TRBV5-4|13
ASSHAAGSNYEQY
>NA|TRBV5-1|12
ASSPDRGTNTQY
>once|TRBV18|12
ASSPRLEGDTQY
>once|TRBV7-7|15
ASSYLFGSGRGNEQF
>NA|TRBV12-5|9
ASALNTEAF